Listed below are T cell receptor beta chains from one sample, sequenced in a study of T cell responses to AZD1222 COVID-19 vaccine. Method: immunoSEQ multiplex PCR; TCRdb's copy keeps in-frame clones and lacks some. The table lists roughly 100,000 clones, around 90% of them singletons. This specimen consisted of peripheral blood, obtained on day 0 of AZD1222 vaccination. Source of these receptors: an adult in good health. The CDR3 runs from the conserved cysteine through the conserved F or W. D genes are given only for firm matches. Expanded clones are given a class, and other clones once, few, many or no size at all.

>NA|TRBV10-3|TRBD1|TRBJ1-1
CAISRDRNTEAFF
TGTGCCATCAGCCGGGACAGGAACACTGAAGCTTTCTTT
>NA|TRBV7-8|NA|TRBJ1-1
CASSLGLRGAFF
TGTGCCAGCAGCTTAGGACTCCGGGGGGCTTTCTTT
>once|TRBV7-3|NA|TRBJ2-7
CASSFGANYEQYF
TGTGCCAGCAGCTTCGGGGCTAACTACGAGCAGTACTTC
>once|TRBV4-3|TRBD1|TRBJ2-7
CASSRLTGGSYEQYF
TGCGCCAGCAGCCGCTTAACAGGGGGATCCTACGAGCAGTACTTC
>NA|TRBV30|NA|TRBJ1-4
CAWSVRGAANEKLFF
TGTGCCTGGAGTGTAAGGGGGGCAGCTAATGAAAAACTGTTTTTT
>NA|TRBV4-2|NA|TRBJ1-5
CASSQDRTMNQPQHF
TGTGCCAGCAGCCAAGATAGGACCATGAATCAGCCCCAGCATTTT
>NA|TRBV28|TRBD1|TRBJ2-7
CASSPSWDRSSYEQYF
TGTGCCAGCAGTCCTTCCTGGGACAGGAGTTCCTACGAGCAGTACTTC
>NA|TRBV11-2|TRBD2|TRBJ2-7
CASSAGLAVSYEQYF
TGTGCCAGCAGCGCAGGACTAGCGGTCTCCTACGAGCAGTACTTC
>NA|TRBV10-3|NA|TRBJ1-3
CAISESGTLSGNTIYF
TGTGCCATCAGTGAGTCCGGGACTCTCTCTGGAAACACCATATATTTT
>NA|TRBV5-1|NA|TRBJ2-5
CARSLRGHGGETQYF
TGCGCCCGCAGCTTACGGGGCCATGGGGGGGAGACCCAGTACTTC
>once|TRBV5-4|NA|TRBJ2-6
CASSLEGDRGANVLTF
TGTGCCAGCAGCTTGGAGGGGGATCGTGGGGCCAACGTCCTGACTTTC
>few|TRBV7-2|TRBD2|TRBJ2-7
CASSLTSGGAYEQYF
TGTGCCAGCAGCTTGACTAGCGGGGGGGCCTACGAGCAGTACTTC
>NA|TRBV19|NA|TRBJ2-5
CASSISPVSEKYF
TGTGCCAGTAGTATCAGCCCGGTGTCAGAGAAGTACTTC
>once|TRBV5-5|NA|TRBJ2-1
CASSHPAGAGYEQFF
TGTGCCAGCAGCCACCCCGCCGGGGCTGGCTATGAGCAGTTCTTC
>once|TRBV7-3|TRBD2|TRBJ2-2
CASSPAGLAGAGELFF
TGTGCCAGCAGCCCGGCAGGACTAGCGGGGGCCGGGGAGCTGTTTTTT
>NA|TRBV30|TRBD1|TRBJ2-7
CAWSRDRGFEQYF
TGTGCCTGGAGTAGGGACAGGGGATTCGAGCAGTACTTC
>once|TRBV28|TRBD1|TRBJ1-1
CASSIGTGYVNTEAFF
TGTGCCAGCAGTATAGGGACAGGGTATGTGAACACTGAAGCTTTCTTT
>NA|TRBV9|NA|TRBJ2-3
CASSVATAPPGDTQYF
TGTGCCAGCAGCGTAGCTACCGCGCCCCCCGGAGATACGCAGTATTTT
>NA|TRBV4-3|NA|TRBJ1-3
CASSQGHSSGNTIYF
TGCGCCAGCAGCCAAGGACACTCCTCTGGAAACACCATATATTTT
>NA|TRBV10-1|TRBD1|TRBJ1-2
CASSIEGQAKDGYTF
TGCGCCAGCAGTATAGAAGGACAGGCCAAGGATGGCTACACCTTC
>NA|TRBV2|TRBD1|TRBJ1-2
CASSEDRAGYGYTF
TGTGCCAGCAGTGAGGACAGGGCGGGCTATGGCTACACCTTC
>NA|TRBV7-9|TRBD1|TRBJ2-7
CASSLAGTGGIYEQYF
TGTGCCAGCAGCTTAGCTGGGACAGGGGGCATCTACGAGCAGTACTTC
>NA|TRBV6-5|NA|TRBJ2-5
CASNPGTKETQYF
TGTGCCAGCAACCCCGGGACCAAAGAGACCCAGTACTTC
>NA|TRBV28|NA|TRBJ1-4
CASSRGLGDEKLFF
TGTGCCAGCAGTAGAGGGCTGGGGGATGAAAAACTGTTTTTT
>NA|TRBV30|NA|TRBJ1-4
CAWSVNNEKLFF
TGTGCCTGGAGTGTTAATAATGAAAAACTGTTTTTT
>NA|TRBV5-1|NA|TRBJ2-3
CASSLATLTDTQYF
TGCGCCAGCAGCTTGGCCACCCTCACAGATACGCAGTATTTT